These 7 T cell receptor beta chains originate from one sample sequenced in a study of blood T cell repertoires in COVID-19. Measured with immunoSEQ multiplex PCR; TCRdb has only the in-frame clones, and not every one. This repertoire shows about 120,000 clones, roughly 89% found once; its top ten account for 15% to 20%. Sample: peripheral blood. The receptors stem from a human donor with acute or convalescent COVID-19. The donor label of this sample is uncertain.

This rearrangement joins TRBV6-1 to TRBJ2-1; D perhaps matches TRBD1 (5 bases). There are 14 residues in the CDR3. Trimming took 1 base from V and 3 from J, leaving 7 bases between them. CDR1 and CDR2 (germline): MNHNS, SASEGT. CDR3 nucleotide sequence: TGTGCCAGCAGTGAAGTGGGGCACTACAATGAGCAGTTCTTC. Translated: CASSEVGHYNEQFF.

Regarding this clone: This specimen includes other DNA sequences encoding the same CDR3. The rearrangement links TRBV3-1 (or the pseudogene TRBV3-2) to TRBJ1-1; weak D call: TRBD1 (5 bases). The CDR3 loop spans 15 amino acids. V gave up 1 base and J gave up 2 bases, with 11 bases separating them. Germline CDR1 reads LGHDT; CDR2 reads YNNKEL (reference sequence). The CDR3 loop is CASSQGSQGNTEAFF. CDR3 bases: TGTGCCAGCAGCCAAGGATCCCAGGGTAACACTGAAGCTTTCTTT.

The chain's CDR3 is CASSLEGTGREKLFF. CDR3 DNA sequence: TGTGCCAGCAGCTTAGAAGGGACAGGGAGGGAAAAACTGTTTTTT. The chain has TRBV7-9 and TRBJ1-4, with 9 bases lining up with TRBD1. Trimming cost V 1 base and J 8 bases; bases outside gene matches: 5. Looked up from germline, CDR1 is SEHNR and CDR2 is FQNEAQ (reference sequence). The CDR3 has 15 amino acids.

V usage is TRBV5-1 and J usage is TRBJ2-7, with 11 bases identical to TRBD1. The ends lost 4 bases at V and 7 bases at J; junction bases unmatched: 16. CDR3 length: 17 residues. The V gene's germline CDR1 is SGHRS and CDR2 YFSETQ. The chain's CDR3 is CASSPISTGTGGREQYF. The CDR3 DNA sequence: TGCGCCAGCAGCCCCATTAGCACCGGGACAGGGGGTAGGGAGCAGTACTTC.

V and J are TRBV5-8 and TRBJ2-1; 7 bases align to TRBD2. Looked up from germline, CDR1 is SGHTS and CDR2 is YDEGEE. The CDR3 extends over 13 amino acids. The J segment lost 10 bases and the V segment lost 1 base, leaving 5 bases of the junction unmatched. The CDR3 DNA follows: TGTGCCAGCAGCTTGTTAAGCGGGAACGAGCAGTTCTTC. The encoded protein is CASSLLSGNEQFF.

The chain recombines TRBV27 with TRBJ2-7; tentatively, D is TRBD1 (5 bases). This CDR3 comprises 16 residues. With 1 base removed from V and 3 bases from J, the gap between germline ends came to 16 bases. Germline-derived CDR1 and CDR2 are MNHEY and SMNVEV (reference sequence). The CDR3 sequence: CASSLFAGSIIYEQYF. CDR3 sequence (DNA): TGTGCCAGCAGTTTATTTGCAGGGTCTATTATCTACGAGCAGTACTTC.

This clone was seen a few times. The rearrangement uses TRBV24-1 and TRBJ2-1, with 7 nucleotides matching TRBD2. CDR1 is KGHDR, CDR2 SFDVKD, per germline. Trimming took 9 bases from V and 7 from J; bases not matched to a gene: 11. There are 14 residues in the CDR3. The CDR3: CATRGGPRGNEQFF. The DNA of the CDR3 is TGTGCCACCCGGGGAGGGCCCCGGGGTAATGAGCAGTTCTTC.